Sequencing of this T cell receptor beta chain was carried out in a study of T cell repertoires in breast cancer (dated by TCRdb to about 2016). With respect to the entire study: Tumors, lymph nodes and peripheral blood lymphocytes from breast cancer patients, as well as peripheral blood from healthy control donors, were profiled. Tumor-free lymph nodes were processed without enzymatic digestion, and blood samples were separated by Ficoll. Nine healthy donors, of an age range similar to that of the patients, were included as controls. Most of the roughly 21 patient tumors analyzed for shared TCRs were ER+/PR+. On average, around 530,000 sequences per sample and around 9.2 reads per input cell were obtained by sequencing. After being minced and digested with Liberase and DNase, tumors and tumor-involved lymph nodes were passed through 70-um and 40-um filters. The study reasoned that TCRs shared between breast cancer patients would target shared antigens, given breast cancer's low mutational burden and rare common mutations.

To analyze paired alpha-beta TCRs of CD8+ T cells, the researchers used an expanded emulsion RT-PCR method with primers covering all TCR V genes. CD8+ T cells were isolated with a CD8 positive selection kit and incubated overnight in 10 IU/mL IL-2 before emulsion RT-PCR. The library came from emulsion pairing. Unpaired genes were suppressed by a second nested PCR with blocking oligos, after which a third nested PCR added Illumina adaptors and barcodes. Each emulsion RT-PCR master mix held roughly 4,500-260,000 T cells and included C-region, Stepout and V-region primers. The emulsions were generated using the Micellula Emulsion and Purification Kit, and the RT-PCR was run with Qiagen OneStep RT-PCR reagents. The pooled libraries were sequenced on an Illumina MiSeq using paired-end 2 x 250 reads. On the authors' methods: Read pairs were joined in Galaxy and clipped at the engineered overlap into separate alpha and beta files, and reads that were not clipped were discarded. Alpha-beta pairs were assigned using CompleteTCR, a MiTCR-based pipeline in which chains sharing read cluster identifiers are linked by an R script. TCR sequences that were observed only once, about 1-3.1% of the total, were removed as potential sequencing errors. TCRdb redid the processing of the public reads, applying fastp at Q25 and MiXCR, and retained in-frame beta chains. Each entry is one CDR3 protein sequence, shown with its most common DNA and genes. These V and J calls originate from TCRdb's pipeline instead of the authors' own analysis. In this sample the table shows about 40,000 distinct CDR3 sequences, over 40% of which occur a single time. The ten most abundant clones make up 60% to 75% of the sample.

This clonotype occurred a few times. Which antigen it targets is not known. Within one base of it there is no much larger clone, and no base qualities were kept. General findings and caveats noted by the study authors: Approximately 18 TCR pairs were shared across seven or more patient tumors and rarely found in control blood, suggesting possible tumor specificity. Discarding singleton TCRs and sampling only part of each tumor may have missed genuine antitumor clones. Shared TCRs were encoded by various nucleotide sequences, which suggests selection and expansion based on antigen. Compared with tumor-free nodes, tumor-involved sentinel lymph nodes shared about fourfold more TCRs with matched tumor repertoires (roughly 7.3% versus 1.9%). Because transcript abundance and primer differences skewed clone recovery, emulsion RT-PCR was regarded as qualitative rather than quantitative.

The clonotype was recovered from a pool of human donors with breast cancer or a healthy control (not recorded which). Sample: CD8+ T cells.

For the CDR3, the sequence is CSARDLQGASTNEKLFF. The bases are TGCAGTGCTAGAGATCTGCAGGGGGCATCAACTAATGAAAAACTGTTTTTT. The chain was built from TRBV20-1 and TRBJ1-4, and 8 junctional nucleotides match TRBD1. Taken from cysteine to phenylalanine, the CDR3 has 17 residues. Of all the DNA, just the CDR3 is kept, 51 bases in frame from base 1. The germline V gene (reference sequence) gives CDR1 as DFQATT and CDR2 as SNEGSKA. Germline trimming: 0 bases from V, 0 bases from J; junction bases outside gene matches: 6.